This T cell receptor (beta chain) originates from a study of control samples from healthy donors and cancer patients. This clone was detected only once. Data came from immunoSEQ multiplex PCR; TCRdb stores just in-frame clones and leaves some out. The repertoire holds about 100,000 clones, with roughly 90% as singletons. This CDR3 has 18 amino acids. The chain joins TRBV21-1 to TRBJ2-1; TRBD2, the table's D call, was not compared with the DNA. TRBV21-1 is flagged as a pseudogene. What was sequenced was blood. The clonotype comes from a woman in her forties or fifties in good health. CDR3 DNA sequence: TGTGCCAGCAGCCTCAAAGGTGGCGGGAGGGCCGGGTACAATGAGCAGTTCTTC. Its protein is CASSLKGGGRAGYNEQFF.